This is a list of T cell receptor beta chains from one sample in a study of T cells in Graves' hyperthyroidism and ophthalmopathy. TCRdb independently ran MiXCR on the multiplex PCR reads; one entry per CDR3 protein. The sample holds around 490,000 distinct CDR3 sequences, about 20% seen once. What was sequenced was blood. The receptors here all came from a man aged 40-49 years with Graves' ophthalmopathy. Each CDR3 is given with its conserved first and last residue. D genes are given only for firm matches. The listing skips clone size in some rows; elsewhere it reads once, few, many or a size class.

TRBV27	TRBJ1-2	.	.	TGTGCCAGCAGTACCCTTCGTAGGCACCACTATGGCTACACCTTC	CASSTLRRHHYGYTF
TRBV27	TRBJ2-7	.	TRBD2	TGTGCCAGCAGTTTATCATCGACTAGCCAGCAGTACTTC	CASSLSSTSQQYF
TRBV7-2	TRBJ2-5	many	TRBD1	TGTGCCAGCAGTCTACCGACAGGGAAACTTAAGACCCAGTACTTC	CASSLPTGKLKTQYF
TRBV12-3/TRBV12-4	TRBJ2-1	.	TRBD2	TGTGCCAGCAGTTTCCCTAGCGGGGGGGGCCCGAGCTCCTACAATGAGCAGTTCTTC	CASSFPSGGGPSSYNEQFF
TRBV30	TRBJ2-3	.	TRBD1	TGTGCCTGGGGACAGGGGCAAAATACGCAGTATTTT	CAWGQGQNTQYF
TRBV12-3/TRBV12-4	TRBJ1-2	.	.	TGTGCCAGCAGTTGGGCGGTGTACTATGGCTACACCTTC	CASSWAVYYGYTF
TRBV28	TRBJ2-3	many	TRBD2	TGTGCCAGCCCTCCCCTTACTAGCGGGAGTGGAGATACGCAGTATTTT	CASPPLTSGSGDTQYF
TRBV20-1	TRBJ1-4	.	.	TGCGTCACCCCGAGAGGGGCTAATGAAAAACTGTTTTTT	CVTPRGANEKLFF
TRBV28	TRBJ2-3	many	.	TGTGCCAGCAGTCCCCTGGGTACGGGAGCATTAGATACGCAGTATTTT	CASSPLGTGALDTQYF
TRBV7-9	TRBJ2-1	few	TRBD2	TGTGCCAGCAGCCCCGGGACTAGCGGGAACCGGGAGCAGTTCTTC	CASSPGTSGNREQFF
TRBV4-2	TRBJ1-6	.	.	TGTGCCAGCAGCCCTAACCCCGCGGGGGAATCCTATAATTCACCCCTCCACTTT	CASSPNPAGESYNSPLHF
TRBV18	TRBJ1-1	few	.	TGTGCCAGCTCACCACGTGGTGGGCCTAATTTGAACACTGAAGCTTTCTTT	CASSPRGGPNLNTEAFF
TRBV29-1	TRBJ2-5	.	.	TGCAGCGTTGGGGGGGACGGGGATGAGACCCAGTACTTC	CSVGGDGDETQYF
TRBV20-1	TRBJ1-4	many	.	TGCAGTGCTAGAGATGGCGGACACCTAAATGAAAAACTGTTTTTT	CSARDGGHLNEKLFF
TRBV19	TRBJ2-5	.	.	TGTGCCTGGAGCGCCCGGGGGACCCAGTACTTC	CAWSARGTQYF
TRBV2	TRBJ2-2	many	TRBD1	TGTGCCAGCACTGACTTCGGACAGGGGGGAACCGGGGAGCTGTTTTTT	CASTDFGQGGTGELFF
TRBV7-9	TRBJ2-7	.	.	TGTGCCAGCAGCCCAGTGGCCGGGAGTTACGAGCAGTACTTC	CASSPVAGSYEQYF
TRBV7-2	TRBJ2-2	.	.	TGTGCCAGCAGCTTCCGGGGGACCGGGGAGCTGTCTTTT	CASSFRGTGELSF
TRBV9	TRBJ1-1	few	.	TGTGCCAGCAGCGTAGTCGGGCAGTCTGAAGCTTTCTTT	CASSVVGQSEAFF
TRBV12-3/TRBV12-4	TRBJ1-6	.	TRBD1	TGTGCCAGCAGTCCGGCGGGACAGGGAAATTCACCCCTCCACTTT	CASSPAGQGNSPLHF
TRBV6-1	TRBJ2-3	.	.	TGTGCCAGCAGTGCCCCCTGGGAAGCCACAGATACGCAGTATTTT	CASSAPWEATDTQYF
TRBV6-1	TRBJ2-3	many	.	TGTGCCAGCACAAAGGCAATGAACGGCGCAGATACGCAGTATTTT	CASTKAMNGADTQYF
TRBV6-1	TRBJ1-1	once	TRBD1	TGTGCCAGCAGGACCACAGGGGGCACTGAAGCTTTCTTT	CASRTTGGTEAFF
TRBV7-9	TRBJ2-1	few	TRBD1	TGTGCCAGCAGCTCCCGAGAGGACAGGGACACCTACAATGAGCAGTTCTTC	CASSSREDRDTYNEQFF
TRBV5-4	TRBJ2-5	few	TRBD2	TGTGCCAGCAGCCTTAGCGGGGGGGCCTCTGGAGAGACCCAGTACTTC	CASSLSGGASGETQYF
TRBV4-1	TRBJ2-7	.	TRBD2	TGCGCCAGCAGCCTAGGACTAGCGCAAACCTACGAGCAGTACTTC	CASSLGLAQTYEQYF
TRBV30	TRBJ2-1	few	TRBD2	TGTGCCTGGACCGTCGGGACTAGCGGGAGGAATGAGCAGTTCTTC	CAWTVGTSGRNEQFF
TRBV18	TRBJ1-5	.	TRBD1	TGTGCCAGCTCAAGGGCCGGGACAGGGGAAGGAAGCAATCAGCCCCAGCATTTT	CASSRAGTGEGSNQPQHF
TRBV10-1	TRBJ2-7	many	TRBD1	TGCGCCAGCAGTGAGGGGACAGACTACGAGCAGTACTTC	CASSEGTDYEQYF
TRBV3-1	TRBJ2-1	.	.	TGTGCCAGCAGCCTAGGGACGGGTAATAGAAATGAGCAGTTCTTC	CASSLGTGNRNEQFF
TRBV11-2	TRBJ1-1	many	.	TGTGCCAGCAGCTTAGGTTGGCTGAACACTGAAGCTTTCTTT	CASSLGWLNTEAFF
TRBV30	TRBJ2-1	many	.	TGTGCCTGGGCCCTCGACAATTCCTACAATGAGCAGTTCTTC	CAWALDNSYNEQFF
TRBV28	TRBJ1-2	many	TRBD1	TGTGCCAGCAGTGTACCGGGACAGGGGGTGGACTATGGCTACACCTTC	CASSVPGQGVDYGYTF
TRBV4-2	TRBJ2-1	few	.	TGTGCCAGCAGCCAAGGTACAGCCGGCAATGAGCAGTTCTTC	CASSQGTAGNEQFF
TRBV2	TRBJ2-3	once	TRBD2	TGTGCCGGCGGACTAGTGTCAGATACGCAGTATTTT	CAGGLVSDTQYF
TRBV7-9	TRBJ2-1	many	TRBD2	TGTGCCAGCAGCTTCGGGACTAGCGGCCATGAGCAGTTCTTC	CASSFGTSGHEQFF
TRBV7-3	TRBJ1-2	many	TRBD1	TGTGCCAGCAGCTTAGGACAGGGACAAGGCTACACCTTC	CASSLGQGQGYTF
TRBV18	TRBJ2-2	many	TRBD1	TGTGCCAGCTCACCACTACAGGGGAGACCCGGGGAGCTGTTTTTT	CASSPLQGRPGELFF
TRBV18	TRBJ2-7	many	.	TGTGCCAGCTCACCCTCGGGGGCCGAGCAGTACTTC	CASSPSGAEQYF
TRBV19	TRBJ1-5	.	.	TGTGCCAGTAGTCCCGACTGGGGGCCCCAGCATTTT	CASSPDWGPQHF
TRBV30	TRBJ1-2	many	.	TGTGCCTGGAGTGCCTTTGCGAAAGGGGTTTATGGCTACACCTTC	CAWSAFAKGVYGYTF
TRBV7-7	TRBJ2-2	many	.	TGTGCTAGCAGCTTAGCTTCCGGGAACACCGGGGAGCTGTTTTTT	CASSLASGNTGELFF
TRBV11-2	TRBJ2-7	many	.	TGTGCCAGCAGCTCCCGACTAGGCCTCCCCTACGAGCAGTACTTC	CASSSRLGLPYEQYF
TRBV20-1	TRBJ1-1	few	.	TGCAGTGCCCGAATTCAGGGCCGGGGCCCTGAAGCTTTCTTT	CSARIQGRGPEAFF
TRBV7-9	TRBJ1-6	.	.	TGTGCCAGCAGCCCCTTGGGAGGTCGGTCACCCCTCCACTTT	CASSPLGGRSPLHF
TRBV9	TRBJ2-1	few	TRBD1	TGTGCCAGCAGCCGCTTCGGACAGGGAGTGAAGAATGAGCAGTTCTTC	CASSRFGQGVKNEQFF
TRBV18	TRBJ1-1	many	.	TGTGCCAGCTCACCCCAGGCGGGATTGAGGGGAGCTTTCTTT	CASSPQAGLRGAFF
TRBV10-3	TRBJ2-4	.	TRBD1	TGTGCCATCAGTGATAGACAGGGGCAAAACATTCAGTACTTC	CAISDRQGQNIQYF
TRBV7-9	TRBJ2-6	.	.	TGTGCCAGCAGCTACCAGGGGAGGGGGGCCAACGTCCTGACTTTC	CASSYQGRGANVLTF
TRBV30	TRBJ2-1	many	TRBD1	TGTGCCTGGAGGGGACGAAGGGGGCTCATCAATGAGCAGTTCTTC	CAWRGRRGLINEQFF
TRBV6-2/TRBV6-3	TRBJ2-7	.	TRBD2	TGTGCCAGCAGTCCAAGCGGGAGGAAATACGAGCAGTACTTC	CASSPSGRKYEQYF
TRBV24-1	TRBJ2-1	many	TRBD2	TGTGCCACCAGTGATTGGGCTAGCGGGAGCAGCAATGAGCAGTTCTTC	CATSDWASGSSNEQFF
TRBV18	TRBJ2-3	many	.	TGTGCCAGCTCACCTCTTAGTTCTAGCACAGATACGCAGTATTTT	CASSPLSSSTDTQYF
TRBV5-1	TRBJ2-3	many	TRBD1	TGCGCCAGCAGCAGAGACAGGGGGCATCTCCCGGGCACGCAGTATTTT	CASSRDRGHLPGTQYF
TRBV20-1	TRBJ1-5	.	.	TGCAGTGCTAGAGATTACAGGGTCGTAAGGAACCAGCCCCAGCATTTT	CSARDYRVVRNQPQHF
TRBV30	TRBJ2-1	once	.	TGTGCCTGGAGTGGGGGTTGGGGCTACGAGCAGTTCTTC	CAWSGGWGYEQFF
TRBV7-2	TRBJ2-1	few	.	TGTGCCAGCGCCCCGAGGCCGGACCCGGGGGAGCAGTTCTTC	CASAPRPDPGEQFF
TRBV6-1	TRBJ1-1	few	.	TGTGCCAGCACCCGGGAGGGCACTGAAGCTTTCTTT	CASTREGTEAFF
TRBV20-1	TRBJ2-7	once	TRBD2	TGCAGTGCGAGTATAGCGGGAGGGCCGGGGGAGCAGTACTTC	CSASIAGGPGEQYF
TRBV5-1	TRBJ1-1	once	.	TGCGCCAGCAGCTTGGGGGACGGCGGTCAAGCTTTCTTT	CASSLGDGGQAFF